A selection of T cell receptor beta chains follows, all from one sample in a study of blood T cell repertoires in COVID-19. Data came from immunoSEQ multiplex PCR; TCRdb stores just in-frame clones and leaves some out. Here the sample spans 85,000 to 100,000 clones, about 88% being singletons. Sequenced sample: peripheral blood. The receptors come from a woman aged 55-70 years with acute or convalescent COVID-19. Both conserved end residues are part of each CDR3. The order of the fields is D gene, J gene, V gene, clone size, CDR3 protein, CDR3 DNA. The D gene is left open where the match is weak. Some rows mark clone size as missing; the rest say once, few, many or name a class of expanded clone.

NA	TRBJ1-2	TRBV7-3	NA	CASSLIPGNPSGYTF	TGTGCCAGCAGCTTAATTCCGGGGAACCCCAGTGGCTACACCTTC
TRBD1	TRBJ1-1	TRBV28	once	CASTTGGQGTEAFF	TGTGCCAGCACCACAGGGGGGCAGGGCACTGAAGCTTTCTTT
NA	TRBJ1-5	TRBV10-3	NA	CAISEQENQPQHF	TGTGCCATCAGTGAGCAGGAAAATCAGCCCCAGCATTTT
NA	TRBJ1-3	TRBV7-3	NA	CASSTYSGNTIYF	TGTGCCAGCAGCACCTATTCTGGAAACACCATATATTTT
NA	TRBJ1-1	TRBV10-2	few	CASSLSRGTEAFF	TGCGCCAGCAGCCTGAGCAGGGGCACTGAAGCTTTCTTT
TRBD1	TRBJ2-2	TRBV24-1	NA	CATSDPRDSAGELFF	TGTGCCACCAGTGATCCCCGGGACAGCGCCGGGGAGCTGTTTTTT
NA	TRBJ2-2	TRBV19	NA	CASSTDRVTGELFF	TGTGCCAGTAGTACGGACAGAGTCACCGGGGAGCTGTTTTTT
NA	TRBJ1-2	TRBV29-1	NA	CSVGGGSGYGYTF	TGCAGCGTGGGGGGGGGCTCTGGCTATGGCTACACCTTC
NA	TRBJ1-1	TRBV4-1	few	CASSQRGRLGTEAFF	TGCGCCAGCAGCCAACGAGGGAGGTTGGGCACTGAAGCTTTCTTT
TRBD2	TRBJ2-5	TRBV12-3/TRBV12-4	NA	CASMSSGQETQYF	TGTGCCAGCATGTCTAGCGGCCAAGAGACCCAGTACTTC
NA	TRBJ2-7	TRBV6-1	once	CASSEAGGPQRYF	TGTGCCAGCAGTGAAGCAGGAGGCCCCCAGCGGTACTTC
NA	TRBJ1-4	TRBV3-1/TRBV3-2	NA	CASSQGDRYEKLFF	TGTGCCAGCAGCCAAGGCGACAGGTATGAAAAACTGTTTTTT
NA	TRBJ2-5	TRBV4-1	NA	CASSQEAGRQETQYF	TGCGCCAGCAGCCAAGAGGCAGGCCGACAAGAGACCCAGTACTTC
NA	TRBJ2-5	TRBV6-4	NA	CASSALTVWRGGETQYF	TGTGCCAGCAGTGCCTTGACAGTTTGGCGGGGAGGAGAGACCCAGTACTTC
NA	TRBJ1-1	TRBV3-1/TRBV3-2	NA	CASSQELILMNTEAFF	TGTGCCAGCAGCCAAGAATTGATACTTATGAACACTGAAGCTTTCTTT
NA	TRBJ2-2	TRBV6-6	few	CASSFRGGDTGELFF	TGTGCCAGCAGTTTTAGGGGCGGTGACACCGGGGAGCTGTTTTTT
TRBD1	TRBJ1-6	TRBV3-1/TRBV3-2	NA	CASSWGQAGLAYNSPLHF	TGTGCCAGCAGCTGGGGACAGGCGGGCCTGGCCTATAATTCACCCCTCCACTTT
NA	TRBJ1-5	TRBV6-2/TRBV6-3	NA	CASSYSRSNQPQHF	TGTGCCAGCAGTTACTCGAGGAGCAATCAGCCCCAGCATTTT
TRBD1	TRBJ1-2	TRBV7-2	NA	CASRLTGGGYGYTF	TGTGCCAGCAGATTAACAGGGGGTGGCTATGGCTACACCTTC
NA	TRBJ2-2	TRBV30	NA	CAWSRANTGELFF	TGTGCCTGGAGCAGGGCCAACACCGGGGAGCTGTTTTTT
TRBD2	TRBJ2-7	TRBV18	NA	CASSPILSGGYYEQYF	TGTGCCAGCTCCCCCATTTTGAGCGGGGGCTACTACGAGCAGTACTTC
NA	TRBJ1-1	TRBV6-5	NA	CASSPTGMNTEAFF	TGTGCCAGCAGTCCGACAGGAATGAACACTGAAGCTTTCTTT
NA	TRBJ2-5	TRBV10-3	NA	CAISGGPRETQYF	TGTGCCATCAGCGGGGGGCCCCGGGAGACCCAGTACTTC
NA	TRBJ2-3	TRBV5-4	NA	CASSLGGKTDTQYF	TGTGCCAGCAGCTTGGGCGGTAAGACAGATACGCAGTATTTT
NA	TRBJ2-2	TRBV7-2	few	CASSSQGGANTGELFF	TGTGCCAGCAGCTCCCAGGGGGGCGCGAACACCGGGGAGCTGTTTTTT